Described below is a single TCR beta chain sequence and its context. The source of the sample is a study of OX40 agonist ivuxolimab in advanced cancers. In the study overall: The study enrolled dose-escalation patients with hepatocellular carcinoma, melanoma, renal cell or head and neck cancer. Three patients showed partial responses: one hepatocellular carcinoma and two cutaneous melanoma cases.

Data came from immunoSEQ multiplex PCR; TCRdb stores just in-frame clones and leaves some out. The table includes about 25,000 clones, around 86% detected once. The CDR3 loop spans 17 amino acids. The germline CDR1 and CDR2 sequences are MDHEN and SYDVKM. With 3 bases removed from V and 6 bases from J, the gap between germline ends came to 20 bases. The chain has TRBV28 and TRBJ2-2; D is possibly TRBD2 (6 bases). Sequenced material: CD4+ or CD8+ T cells sorted from blood, taken in a trial of the OX40 agonist ivuxolimab. This receptor was identified in an adult with an advanced solid tumor such as melanoma, head and neck, liver or kidney cancer. In DNA form, the CDR3 reads TGTGCCAGCAGTTTTAGGGAGGTAGCGGAGATCCCCGGGGAGCTGTTTTTT. Protein product: CASSFREVAEIPGELFF.